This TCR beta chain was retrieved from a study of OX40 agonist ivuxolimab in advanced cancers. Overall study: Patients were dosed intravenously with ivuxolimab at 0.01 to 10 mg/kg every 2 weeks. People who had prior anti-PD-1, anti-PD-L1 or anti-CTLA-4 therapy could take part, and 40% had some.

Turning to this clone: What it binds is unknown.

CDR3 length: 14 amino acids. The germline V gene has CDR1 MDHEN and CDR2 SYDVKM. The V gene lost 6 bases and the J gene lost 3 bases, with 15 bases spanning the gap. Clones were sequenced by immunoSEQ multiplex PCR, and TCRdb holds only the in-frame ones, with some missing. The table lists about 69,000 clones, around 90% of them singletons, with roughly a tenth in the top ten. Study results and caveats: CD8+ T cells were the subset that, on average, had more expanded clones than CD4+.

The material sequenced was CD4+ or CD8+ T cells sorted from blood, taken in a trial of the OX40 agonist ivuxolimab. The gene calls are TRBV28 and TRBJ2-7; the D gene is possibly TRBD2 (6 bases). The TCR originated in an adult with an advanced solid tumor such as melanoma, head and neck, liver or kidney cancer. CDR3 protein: CASRLAGRVYEQYF. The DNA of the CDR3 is TGTGCCAGCAGGCTCGCCGGGAGAGTCTACGAGCAGTACTTC.